Listed below are T cell receptor beta chains from one sample, sequenced in a study of identical twins. TCRdb used MiXCR to reprocess the 5' RACE reads, holding one entry per CDR3 protein. The sample consists of approximately 890,000 distinct CDR3 sequences, roughly 12% of them appearing once. This sample was shared with a second study, whose subject was yellow fever vaccine responses in identical twins.

Sequenced input: PBMCs. The source is a woman aged 18-29 years in good health. Both conserved end residues are part of each CDR3. D genes are given only for firm matches. Expanded clones are given a class, and other clones once, few, many or no size at all.

j_call | v_call | d_call | clone_size | cdr3_aa | cdr3_nt
TRBJ2-5 | TRBV7-9 | - | - | CASSPRRGGGETQYF | TGTGCCAGCAGCCCGCGAAGGGGGGGTGGAGAGACCCAGTACTTC
TRBJ1-2 | TRBV11-2 | - | - | CASSLGADRLRNYGYTF | TGTGCCAGCAGCTTGGGGGCTGATCGGCTGAGAAACTATGGCTACACCTTC
TRBJ2-7 | TRBV4-1 | TRBD1 | few | CASSQGHGTGYEQYF | TGCGCCAGCAGCCAAGGTCACGGGACAGGGTACGAGCAGTACTTC
TRBJ1-1 | TRBV29-1 | - | few | CSVVVHGQGNTEAFF | TGCAGCGTCGTCGTGCATGGGCAGGGTAACACTGAAGCTTTCTTT
TRBJ2-1 | TRBV12-3/TRBV12-4 | TRBD2 | few | CASIRTSGWPSYNEQFF | TGTGCCAGCATAAGGACTAGCGGGTGGCCCTCCTACAATGAGCAGTTCTTC
TRBJ2-3 | TRBV29-1 | - | - | CSVDPEGGRISTQYF | TGCAGCGTTGACCCGGAGGGGGGCCGGATCTCGACGCAGTATTTT
TRBJ2-1 | TRBV28 | TRBD1 | many | CASSQRTGTYNNEQFF | TGTGCCAGCAGCCAAAGGACAGGGACCTATAACAATGAGCAGTTCTTC
TRBJ2-2 | TRBV6-4 | - | few | CASSPLDGTGELFF | TGTGCCAGCAGCCCACTTGACGGCACCGGGGAGCTGTTTTTT
TRBJ2-3 | TRBV6-1 | - | - | CASSEEQIDTQYF | TGTGCCAGCAGTGAAGAGCAGATAGATACGCAGTATTTT
TRBJ2-1 | TRBV12-3/TRBV12-4 | - | many | CASSLRRGVGPEQFF | TGTGCCAGCAGTTTACGGCGAGGTGTGGGGCCTGAGCAGTTCTTC
TRBJ2-1 | TRBV5-1 | TRBD1 | few | CASSAGQGASYNEQFF | TGCGCCAGCAGCGCCGGACAGGGGGCATCCTACAATGAGCAGTTCTTC
TRBJ2-2 | TRBV12-3/TRBV12-4 | - | - | CASSSPLEGNTGELFF | TGTGCCAGCAGTTCCCCCCTAGAGGGGAACACCGGGGAGCTGTTTTTT
TRBJ1-4 | TRBV20-1 | - | - | CSASPRWANEKLFF | TGCAGTGCTAGTCCCCGATGGGCTAATGAAAAACTGTTTTTT
TRBJ2-3 | TRBV7-6 | TRBD2 | - | CASSLSGRRGQYF | TGTGCCAGCAGCTTAAGCGGGAGGAGGGGGCAGTATTTT
TRBJ2-5 | TRBV5-1 | - | - | CASSSGRTQETQYF | TGCGCCAGCAGCTCGGGACGGACCCAAGAGACCCAGTACTTC
TRBJ1-2 | TRBV5-1 | TRBD1 | - | CASSPGQGSSTWGYTF | TGCGCCAGCAGCCCCGGACAGGGGTCGTCAACATGGGGCTACACCTTC
TRBJ2-6 | TRBV12-3/TRBV12-4 | TRBD1 | - | CASLRDRGWLGANVLTF | TGTGCCAGCCTCCGGGACAGGGGGTGGTTGGGGGCCAACGTCCTGACTTTC
TRBJ2-5 | TRBV12-3/TRBV12-4 | - | many | CASSLEGETQYF | TGTGCCAGCAGCTTAGAGGGGGAGACCCAGTACTTC
TRBJ2-3 | TRBV10-1 | - | - | CAGKPRGVTTDTQYF | TGCGCCGGCAAGCCCAGGGGCGTTACAACAGATACGCAGTATTTT
TRBJ2-7 | TRBV12-3/TRBV12-4 | - | few | CASMRGYEQYF | TGTGCCAGCATGAGGGGTTACGAGCAGTACTTC
TRBJ2-5 | TRBV4-2 | TRBD2 | - | CASSGTSGSWETQYF | TGTGCCAGCAGCGGGACTAGCGGGAGTTGGGAGACCCAGTACTTC
TRBJ2-2 | TRBV3-1 | - | few | CASSQVPGVDTGELFF | TGTGCCAGCAGCCAAGTCCCCGGGGTAGACACCGGGGAGCTGTTTTTT
TRBJ2-1 | TRBV12-3/TRBV12-4 | - | many | CASSYVAGARNEQFF | TGTGCCAGCAGTTATGTCGCGGGGGCCCGCAATGAGCAGTTCTTC
TRBJ1-1 | TRBV5-6 | - | few | CASTPIQGSGTEAFF | TGTGCCAGCACCCCCATTCAGGGTTCGGGCACTGAAGCTTTCTTT
TRBJ2-2 | TRBV18 | - | - | CASSPFDTPGGELFF | TGTGCCAGCTCACCATTTGACACCCCGGGAGGGGAGCTGTTTTTT
TRBJ2-1 | TRBV3-1 | - | few | CASSQGTPNPYNEQFF | TGTGCCAGCAGCCAAGGAACACCCAACCCCTACAATGAGCAGTTCTTC
TRBJ2-3 | TRBV2 | TRBD2 | few | CASSLGAGEADTQYF | TGTGCCAGCAGCCTCGGGGCGGGAGAGGCAGATACGCAGTATTTT